Listed below are T cell receptor beta chains from one sample, sequenced in a study of T cells in Graves' hyperthyroidism and ophthalmopathy. TCRdb independently ran MiXCR on the multiplex PCR reads; one entry per CDR3 protein. The sample yields some 510,000 distinct CDR3 sequences, about 43% seen once. Sequencing was performed on peripheral blood or thyroid tissue (not recorded which). These TCRs come from a woman aged 18-30 years with Graves' hyperthyroidism. CDR3s include the opening cysteine and the closing phenylalanine or tryptophan. The D gene is left open where the match is weak. Expanded clones are given a class, and other clones once, few, many or no size at all.

abundance	d_gene	v_gene	j_gene	CDR3aa	CDR3nt
NA	NA	TRBV24-1	TRBJ1-1	CATSASAAYTEAFF	TGTGCCACCAGTGCTAGCGCAGCTTACACTGAAGCTTTCTTT
few	NA	TRBV6-5	TRBJ2-5	CASSSSTAQETQYF	NA
NA	NA	TRBV10-3	TRBJ1-4	CAISDQSVGATNEKLFF	TGTGCCATCAGTGATCAATCCGTGGGTGCAACTAATGAAAAACTGTTTTTT
NA	TRBD1	TRBV7-9	TRBJ1-1	CASSATGTGATEAFF	TGTGCCAGCAGCGCAACCGGGACAGGCGCTACTGAAGCTTTCTTT
NA	TRBD2	TRBV10-3	TRBJ2-7	CAISDKHFGTSGSYEQYF	TGTGCCATCAGTGATAAGCACTTCGGGACTAGCGGGAGCTACGAGCAGTACTTC
NA	NA	TRBV7-2	TRBJ1-4	CASSLTATNEELFF	TGTGCCAGCAGCTTAACAGCAACTAATGAAGAACTGTTTTTT
many	NA	TRBV24-1	TRBJ1-5	CATSDARSSNQPQHF	TGTGCCACCAGTGATGCGCGCAGTAGCAATCAGCCCCAGCATTTT
few	NA	TRBV7-9	TRBJ1-1	CASSLAGVGEAFF	TGTGCCAGCAGCTTAGCAGGGGTTGGTGAAGCTTTCTTT
NA	NA	TRBV15	TRBJ1-3	CATSRAAGGNTIYF	TGTGCCACCAGCAGAGCGGCCGGGGGAAACACCATATATTTT
NA	NA	TRBV7-2	TRBJ1-1	CASSLGVRMRRSEAFF	TGTGCCAGCAGCTTAGGCGTGAGAATGAGGAGATCTGAAGCTTTCTTT